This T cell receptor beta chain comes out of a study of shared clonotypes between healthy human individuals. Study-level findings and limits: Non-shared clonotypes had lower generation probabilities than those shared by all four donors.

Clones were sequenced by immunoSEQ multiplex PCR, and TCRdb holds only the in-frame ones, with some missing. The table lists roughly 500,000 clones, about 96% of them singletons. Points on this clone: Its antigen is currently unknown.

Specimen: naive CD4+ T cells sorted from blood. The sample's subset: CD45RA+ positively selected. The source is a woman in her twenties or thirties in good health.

The CDR3 coding sequence is TGCGCCAGCAGCTTAGGACAGGGTGTCCCCTACGAGCAGTACTTC. This translates into CASSLGQGVPYEQYF. The chain uses TRBV5-1 and TRBJ2-7; 8 bases are shared with TRBD1. The CDR3 is 15 amino acids. Trimming at V came to 2 bases and at J to 2 bases, leaving 6 bases not matched to a gene. CDR1 and CDR2 (germline): SGHRS, YFSETQ.